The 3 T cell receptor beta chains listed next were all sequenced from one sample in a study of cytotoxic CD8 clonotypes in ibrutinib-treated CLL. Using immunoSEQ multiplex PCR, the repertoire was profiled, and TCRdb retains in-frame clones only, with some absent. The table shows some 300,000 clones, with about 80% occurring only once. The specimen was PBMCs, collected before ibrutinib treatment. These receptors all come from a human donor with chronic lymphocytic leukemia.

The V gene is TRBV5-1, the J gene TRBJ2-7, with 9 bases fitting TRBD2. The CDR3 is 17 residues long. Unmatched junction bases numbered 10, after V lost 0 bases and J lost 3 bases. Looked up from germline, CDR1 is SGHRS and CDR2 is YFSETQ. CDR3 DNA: TGCGCCAGCAGCTTGGCCTCTCTCTTAGCGGGAGACTACGAGCAGTACTTC. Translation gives CASSLASLLAGDYEQYF. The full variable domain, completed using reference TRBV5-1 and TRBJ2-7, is KAGVTQTPRYLIKTRGQQVTLSCSPISGHRSVSWYQQTPGQGLQFLFEYFSETQRNKGNFPGRFSGRQFSNSRSEMNVSTLELGDSALYLCASSLASLLAGDYEQYFGPGTRLTVT.

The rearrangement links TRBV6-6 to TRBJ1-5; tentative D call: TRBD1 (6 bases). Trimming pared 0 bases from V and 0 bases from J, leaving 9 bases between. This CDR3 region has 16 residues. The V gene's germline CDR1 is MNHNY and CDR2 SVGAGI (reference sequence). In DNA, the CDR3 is TGTGCCAGCAGTTACTCGAGACAGGATAGCAATCAGCCCCAGCATTTT. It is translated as CASSYSRQDSNQPQHF.

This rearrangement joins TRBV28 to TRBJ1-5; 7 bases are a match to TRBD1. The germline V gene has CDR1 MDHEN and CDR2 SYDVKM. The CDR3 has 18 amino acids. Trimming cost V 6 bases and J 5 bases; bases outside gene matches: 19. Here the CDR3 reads CASSPLSRGVDLDQPQHF. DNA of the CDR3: TGTGCCAGCAGCCCTCTGAGCAGGGGGGTCGATCTGGATCAGCCCCAGCATTTT.